The 10 T cell receptor beta chains in this list originate from one sample, sequenced in a study of OX40 agonist ivuxolimab in advanced cancers. Clones were sequenced by immunoSEQ multiplex PCR, and TCRdb holds only the in-frame ones, with some missing. Of about 53,000 clones listed, 80% to 85% are singletons. The starting material was CD4+ or CD8+ T cells sorted from blood, obtained in a trial of the OX40 agonist ivuxolimab. The source is an adult with an advanced solid tumor such as melanoma, head and neck, liver or kidney cancer.

This clone was seen just once. The chain is built from TRBV5-1 and TRBJ2-1; TRBD1 is a possible D gene (5 bases). Looked up from germline, CDR1 is SGHRS and CDR2 is YFSETQ. The CDR3 totals 14 residues. Trimming removed 5 bases at V and 5 bases at J, with 14 bases between. The DNA for the CDR3 is TGCGCCAGCAGGGTACAGGATTCCCACAATGAGCAGTTCTTC. It codes for CASRVQDSHNEQFF.

This rearrangement joins TRBV2 to TRBJ2-2, with D possibly being TRBD2 (5 bases). The CDR3 has 15 residues. Germline CDR1 is SNHLY and CDR2 is FYNNEI. V gave up 7 bases and J gave up 6 bases, with 18 bases separating them. CDR3 amino acids: CASTTQVGVAGELFF. The CDR3 nucleotides are TGTGCCAGCACAACTCAAGTGGGAGTGGCCGGGGAGCTGTTTTTT.

This rearrangement joins TRBV6-4 to TRBJ1-2; D unclear. There are 10 residues in the CDR3. Per the germline V gene, CDR1 is MRHNA and CDR2 is SNTAGT. V lost 4 bases, J lost 5 bases, and 2 bases lay in between. CDR3 DNA: TGTGCCAGCAGTGGGTATGGCTACACCTTC. Its translation: CASSGYGYTF.

This clone was observed a few times. The chain couples TRBV10-3 to TRBJ2-5; D possibly corresponds to TRBD2 (7 bases). Germline-derived CDR1 and CDR2 are ENHRY and SYGVKD. Between the trimmed V and J ends, which lost 8 bases and 5 bases, there was a span of 12 bases. The CDR3 has 12 amino acids. CDR3 in DNA: TGTGCCATCGGAAAGGGGGGGGAGACCCAGTACTTC. Translation: CAIGKGGETQYF.

This clone was seen once. The chain uses TRBV30 and TRBJ2-1; 8 bases are shared with TRBD2. CDR1 and CDR2 (germline): GTSNPN, SVGIG (reference sequence). The CDR3 loop spans 15 amino acids. Losses at the gene ends were 8 bases for V and 4 bases for J; bases not matched to a gene: 13. The CDR3 spells CASQRRASGYNEQFF. The CDR3 region has the DNA TGTGCCAGCCAACGAAGGGCTAGCGGGTACAATGAGCAGTTCTTC.

The rearrangement uses TRBV10-3 and TRBJ2-1, with 9 nucleotides matching TRBD2. V trimming: 11 bases; J trimming: 6 bases; junction bases outside the gene matches: 17. The CDR3 is 16 residues long. The V gene's germline CDR1 is ENHRY and CDR2 SYGVKD. CDR3 DNA: TGTGCCTCCATGAACCCTAGCGGGACCCGCGGCAATGAGCAGTTCTTC. This gives the protein CASMNPSGTRGNEQFF.

CDR3 amino acids: CASGLTMTSGRTWSSYEQYF. The CDR3 DNA follows: TGTGCTAGTGGTCTAACCATGACTAGCGGGAGGACCTGGAGCTCCTACGAGCAGTACTTC. The chain employs TRBV12-5 and TRBJ2-7, with TRBD2 identical over 13 bases. CDR3 size: 20 residues. The V gene's germline CDR1 is LGHNT and CDR2 FRNRAP. J was trimmed by 0 bases and V by 5 bases; bases with no gene match: 16.

The chain couples TRBV7-2 to TRBJ2-7; 7 bases align to TRBD2. Per the germline V gene, CDR1 is SGHTA and CDR2 is FQGNSA. The CDR3 is 14 residues long. J was trimmed by 4 bases and V by 8 bases; bases with no gene match: 11. The CDR3 bases are TGTGCCAGCTCGGTCTCTAGCGGAGCATACGAGCAGTACTTC. The encoded protein is CASSVSSGAYEQYF. The full variable domain, rest sourced from reference TRBV7-2 and TRBJ2-7, is GAGVSQSPSNKVTEKGKDVELRCDPISGHTALYWYRQSLGQGLEFLIYFQGNSAPDKSGLPSDRFSAERTGGSVSTLTIQRTQQEDSAVYLCASSVSSGAYEQYFGPGTRLTVT.

The rearrangement links TRBV7-2 to TRBJ2-5; D is possibly TRBD2 (5 bases). The CDR3 spans 14 residues. Germline CDR1 reads SGHTA; CDR2 reads FQGNSA. Trimming shortened V by 1 base and J by 5 bases, and 11 bases separated the two germline ends. CDR3 in DNA: TGTGCCAGCAGCTTAGTGTCCCGCGGGGAGACCCAGTACTTC. Protein sequence: CASSLVSRGETQYF.

This chain links TRBV10-2 with TRBJ2-7; D remains unclear. Germline values: CDR1 WSHSY, CDR2 SAAADI. Deletions cut 1 base from V and 0 bases from J, with 4 bases between. The CDR3 totals 13 residues. The CDR3 here is CASSEFVSYEQYF. For the CDR3, the DNA is TGCGCCAGCAGTGAGTTCGTCTCCTACGAGCAGTACTTC.